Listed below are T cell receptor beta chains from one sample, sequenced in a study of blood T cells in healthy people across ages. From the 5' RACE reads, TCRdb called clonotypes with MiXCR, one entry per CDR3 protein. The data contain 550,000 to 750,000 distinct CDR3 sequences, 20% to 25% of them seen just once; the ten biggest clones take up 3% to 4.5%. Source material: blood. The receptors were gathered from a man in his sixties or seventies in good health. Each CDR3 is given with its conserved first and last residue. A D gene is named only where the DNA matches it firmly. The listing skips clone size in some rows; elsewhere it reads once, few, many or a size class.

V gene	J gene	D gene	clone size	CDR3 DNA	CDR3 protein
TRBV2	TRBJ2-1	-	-	TGTGCCAGCAGTGATAGAAGGGGAAATGAGCAGTTCTTC	CASSDRRGNEQFF
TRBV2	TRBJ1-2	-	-	TGTGCCACCCGAGGAGTAGAGTTGGGCGAGAACTATGGCTACACCTTC	CATRGVELGENYGYTF
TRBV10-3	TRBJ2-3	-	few	TGTGCCATCAGTGGGAGGGGGCATCCCAGCACAGATACGCAGTATTTT	CAISGRGHPSTDTQYF
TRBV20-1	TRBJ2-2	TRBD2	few	TGCAGTGCTAGGGCCGAAACTAGCGGAAACACCGGGGAGCTGTTTTTT	CSARAETSGNTGELFF
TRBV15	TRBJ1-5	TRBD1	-	TGTGCCACCAGCAGAGATCTTGGGGACAGGGGCAATCAGCCCCAGCATTTT	CATSRDLGDRGNQPQHF
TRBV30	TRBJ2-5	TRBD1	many	TGTGCCTGGAGTCCCCGCCGGGACAGGGGACGACAACAGTACTTC	CAWSPRRDRGRQQYF
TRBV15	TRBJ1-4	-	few	TGTGCCACCAGCAGAGATGCCGGGGATCCAATGTTTTTT	CATSRDAGDPMFF
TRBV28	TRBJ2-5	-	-	TGTGCCAGCAGTCCCACTAGAAGGAAGGGGTACCAAGAGACCCAGTACTTC	CASSPTRRKGYQETQYF
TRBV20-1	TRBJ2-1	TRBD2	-	TGCAGTGCTAGAGACGGGACTAGCGGGACCAATGAGCAGTTCTTC	CSARDGTSGTNEQFF
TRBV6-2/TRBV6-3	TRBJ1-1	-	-	TGTGCCAGCAGTAAACCGGGACAAAGGAACACTGAAGCTTTCTTT	CASSKPGQRNTEAFF
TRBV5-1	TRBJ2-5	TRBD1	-	TGCGCCAGCAGCGAAGGACAGGGGGCGGGGGAGACCCAGTACTTC	CASSEGQGAGETQYF
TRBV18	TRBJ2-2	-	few	TGTGCCAGCTCATCGTCTGTTCCGAACACCGGGGAGCTGTTTTTT	CASSSSVPNTGELFF
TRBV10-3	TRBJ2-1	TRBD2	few	TGTGCCATCAGTGGGCGGGAGGGAAATGAGCAGTTCTTC	CAISGREGNEQFF